Listed below are T cell receptor beta chains from one sample, sequenced in a study of blood T cells in healthy people across ages. TCRdb recomputed calls from the 5' RACE reads with MiXCR, one row per CDR3 protein. This sample has about 1.8 million distinct CDR3 sequences, with just under 50% found just once. Sequencing input: blood. These receptors were taken from a middle-aged woman in good health. Each CDR3 is given with its conserved first and last residue. A D gene is named only where the DNA matches it firmly. Part of the rows lack a size; the others show once, few, many or a class for expanded clones.

>TRBV4-2|TRBD1|few|TRBJ2-7|15
TGTGCCAGCAGCCGGGCGGGACAGGGGGCTCAAGAGCAGTACTTC
CASSRAGQGAQEQYF
>TRBV12-3/TRBV12-4|TRBD1|-|TRBJ1-5|16
TGTGCCAGCAGGCCTCAGGGGGGCTTGGGCAATCAGCCCCAGCATTTT
CASRPQGGLGNQPQHF
>TRBV20-1|-|few|TRBJ2-6|15
TGCAGTGCCAGAGGGGTTAGCTCTGGGGCCAACGTCCTGACTTTC
CSARGVSSGANVLTF
>TRBV7-2|-|few|TRBJ2-3|16
TGTGCCAGCAGCCCCAACAAGCGGGTGAGCACAGATACGCAGTATTTT
CASSPNKRVSTDTQYF
>TRBV7-2|TRBD2|-|TRBJ2-7|14
TGTGCCAGCAGCTTTTACGGGACTATGAATGAGCAGTACTTC
CASSFYGTMNEQYF
>TRBV20-1|-|-|TRBJ1-2|12
TGCAGTGCTAACGACGGGAACTATGGCTACACCTTC
CSANDGNYGYTF
>TRBV7-2|TRBD1|-|TRBJ1-2|15
TGTGCCAGCAGCTTAGCGGACAGGGGGCGTTCGGGCTACACCTTC
CASSLADRGRSGYTF
>TRBV4-3|-|-|TRBJ1-1|16
TGCGCCAGCAGCCAAGAGTCCCCGGGGCAGAACACTGAAGCTTTCTTT
CASSQESPGQNTEAFF
>TRBV29-1|TRBD2|few|TRBJ2-5|16
TGCAGCGTGCGGGGGGGCCAACAGGGAAGGAAAGAGACCCAGTACTTC
CSVRGGQQGRKETQYF
>TRBV6-6|TRBD1|few|TRBJ2-1|16
TGTGCCAGCAGTGGGACAGTCCCTAGCTCCTACAATGAGCAGTTCTTC
CASSGTVPSSYNEQFF
>TRBV7-2|TRBD2|-|TRBJ2-5|16
TGTGCCAGCAGCTTATCGACCCCGGGGGGAGGGGAGACCCAGTACTTC
CASSLSTPGGGETQYF
>TRBV27|-|-|TRBJ1-2|17
TGTGCCAGCAGTTTCCTAAGCGACAGGCCCGACCCCTATGGCTACACCTTC
CASSFLSDRPDPYGYTF
>TRBV6-1|-|-|TRBJ2-1|17
TGTGCCAGCAGTGAAGATACTCGACCCCTAAATTACAATGAGCAGTTCTTC
CASSEDTRPLNYNEQFF
>TRBV7-9|-|-|TRBJ1-2|20
TGTGCCAGCAGCTCAACCTTTCGAACGGAACGACAGGAAGTCACCTATGGCCACACCTTC
CASSSTFRTERQEVTYGHTF
>TRBV6-1|-|few|TRBJ2-3|15
TGTGCCAGCAGTCCGACCAGGCTGAGCACAGATACGCAGTATTTT
CASSPTRLSTDTQYF
>TRBV7-9|TRBD1|-|TRBJ1-4|13
TGTGCCAGCAGAGACAGGGTTGGCGAAAAACTGTTTTTT
CASRDRVGEKLFF
>TRBV3-1|-|few|TRBJ2-7|14
TGTGCCAGCAGCCGGATCGGGTCCTCATACGAGCAGTACTTC
CASSRIGSSYEQYF
>TRBV6-5|TRBD1|-|TRBJ1-1|15
TGTGCCAGCAGTCGCACAGGGGTCCCGAACACTGAAGCTTTCTTT
CASSRTGVPNTEAFF
>TRBV7-3|TRBD2|once|TRBJ2-3|16
TGTGCCAGCAGCACTCAGAGGGCTAGCGGGGGGGATACGCAGTATTTT
CASSTQRASGGDTQYF
>TRBV29-1|-|-|TRBJ1-1|14
TGCAGCGTGGATACGACAGGATCGAACACTGAAGCTTTCTTT
CSVDTTGSNTEAFF
>TRBV6-1|TRBD2|-|TRBJ2-7|13
TGCGCCAGCACCCCACTAGCGGGGAGGGAGCAGTACTTC
CASTPLAGREQYF
>TRBV24-1|-|-|TRBJ2-3|14
TGTGCCACCAGTCCTGGCGGACCCACAGATACGCAGTATTTT
CATSPGGPTDTQYF
>TRBV25-1|-|once|TRBJ2-3|18
TGTGCCAGCAGTGGAGGGCCAGGGACCCTGGGGGACACAGATACGCAGTATTTT
CASSGGPGTLGDTDTQYF
>TRBV4-1|TRBD1|few|TRBJ1-6|16
TGCGCCAGCAGCCAAGAGGGCAGGGGGTTAAATTCACCCCTCCACTTT
CASSQEGRGLNSPLHF
>TRBV29-1|-|-|TRBJ2-3|11
TGCAGCGTTGGATACACAGATACGCAGTATTTT
CSVGYTDTQYF
>TRBV6-2/TRBV6-3|-|-|TRBJ2-3|15
TGTGCCAGCAGTTACGTGCAGGCTAACACAGATACGCAGTATTTT
CASSYVQANTDTQYF
>TRBV2|-|-|TRBJ2-5|14
TGTGCCAGCAGTGAAGTAGTATACCAAGAGACCCAGTACTTC
CASSEVVYQETQYF
>TRBV4-2|-|-|TRBJ2-4|15
TGTGCCAGCAGCCGCCGGCCCTCAGGGGCGAGCATTCAGTACTTC
CASSRRPSGASIQYF
>TRBV15|TRBD1|few|TRBJ1-2|16
TGTGCCACCAGCAGAGAGAGGGACAGGGGGGACTATGGCTACACCTTC
CATSRERDRGDYGYTF
>TRBV3-1|-|few|TRBJ2-1|17
TGTGCCAGCAGCCAAGATAAAGGGTCTAAGCCTTGGGGTGAGCAGTTCTTC
CASSQDKGSKPWGEQFF
>TRBV7-9|-|-|TRBJ1-2|16
TGTGCCAGCAGCTCTCAGGGAGGCGCCTTTCTTGATGGCTACACCTTC
CASSSQGGAFLDGYTF
>TRBV28|-|few|TRBJ2-5|20
TGTGCCAGCAGTTTATGGAGGCTTGATGACGGGGGAGAGTTGTTTGCGACCCAGTACTTC
CASSLWRLDDGGELFATQYF
>TRBV28|TRBD1|few|TRBJ2-1|15
TGTGCCAGCAGCCGGGACAGGGGCTACTACAATGAGCAGTTCTTC
CASSRDRGYYNEQFF
>TRBV20-1|-|-|TRBJ2-7|12
TGCAGTGCCACGGACAGCTACAATGAGCAGTACTTC
CSATDSYNEQYF
>TRBV7-2|TRBD2|few|TRBJ2-1|14
TGTGCCAGCAGCGCCGGGACTAGCGGGAATGAGCAGTTCTTC
CASSAGTSGNEQFF